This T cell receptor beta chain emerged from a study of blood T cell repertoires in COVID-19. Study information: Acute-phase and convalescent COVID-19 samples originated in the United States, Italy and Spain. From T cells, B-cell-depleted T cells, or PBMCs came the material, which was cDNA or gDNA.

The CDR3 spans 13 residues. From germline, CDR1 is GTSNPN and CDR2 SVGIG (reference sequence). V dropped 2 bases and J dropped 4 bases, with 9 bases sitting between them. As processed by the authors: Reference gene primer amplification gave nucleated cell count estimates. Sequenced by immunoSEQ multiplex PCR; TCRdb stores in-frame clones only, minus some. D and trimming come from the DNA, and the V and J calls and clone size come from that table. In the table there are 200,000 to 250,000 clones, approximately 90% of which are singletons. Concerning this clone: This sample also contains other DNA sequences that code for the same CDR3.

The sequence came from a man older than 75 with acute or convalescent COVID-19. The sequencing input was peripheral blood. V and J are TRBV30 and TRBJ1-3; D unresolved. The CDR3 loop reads CAWSRGSGNTIYF. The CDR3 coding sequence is TGTGCCTGGAGTCGAGGGTCCGGAAACACCATATATTTT.